These T cell receptor beta chains were read from a single sample in a study of blood T cell repertoires in COVID-19. Libraries were prepared by immunoSEQ multiplex PCR; TCRdb keeps only in-frame clonotypes and omits some of them. The profile shows 150,000 or so clones, around 87% of them singletons. What was sequenced was PBMCs or T cells enriched from blood (not recorded which). These receptors were collected from a woman under 40 with acute COVID-19. The CDR3 runs from the conserved cysteine through the conserved F or W. The D gene is left open where the match is weak. Size is stated for part of the rows, as once, few or many counts, or as a class when the clone is expanded.

abundance: NA; d_gene: TRBD1; j_gene: TRBJ1-2; v_gene: TRBV7-9; CDR3nt: TGTGCCAGCAGCTTCCGGGACAGGGGGCGGAATGGCTACACCTTC; CDR3aa: CASSFRDRGRNGYTF
abundance: NA; d_gene: TRBD1; j_gene: TRBJ2-1; v_gene: TRBV5-1; CDR3nt: TGCGCCAGCAGCTTGGTGGGACAGGGGCCCTACAATGAGCAGTTCTTC; CDR3aa: CASSLVGQGPYNEQFF
abundance: NA; d_gene: NA; j_gene: TRBJ1-1; v_gene: TRBV30; CDR3nt: TGTGCCTGGAGTTCTACCTCAGGGACTGAAGCTTTCTTT; CDR3aa: CAWSSTSGTEAFF
abundance: NA; d_gene: NA; j_gene: TRBJ2-7; v_gene: TRBV11-1; CDR3nt: TGTGCCAGCAGCGCACAGAGCTACGAGCAGTACTTC; CDR3aa: CASSAQSYEQYF
abundance: NA; d_gene: TRBD1; j_gene: TRBJ1-5; v_gene: TRBV19; CDR3nt: TGTGCCAGTAGTATACCCTCTCCGGGACAGGGGAGGGGTCAGCCCCAGCATTTT; CDR3aa: CASSIPSPGQGRGQPQHF
abundance: NA; d_gene: TRBD1; j_gene: TRBJ1-4; v_gene: TRBV7-2; CDR3nt: TGTGCCAGCAGCCCCAGGGACAGTCCTAATGAAAAACTGTTTTTT; CDR3aa: CASSPRDSPNEKLFF
abundance: NA; d_gene: TRBD1; j_gene: TRBJ1-1; v_gene: TRBV2; CDR3nt: TGTGCCAGCTTCGGGACAGGGGGAGTGAGCACTGAAGCTTTCTTT; CDR3aa: CASFGTGGVSTEAFF
abundance: NA; d_gene: TRBD2; j_gene: TRBJ2-5; v_gene: TRBV5-1; CDR3nt: TGCGCCAGCAGCTTGGGAGGTGTTAGCGGGGGAGAGACCCAGTACTTC; CDR3aa: CASSLGGVSGGETQYF
abundance: NA; d_gene: TRBD2; j_gene: TRBJ2-1; v_gene: TRBV10-3; CDR3nt: TGTGCCATCAGTGAGTCGGCTAGCGGGTCCTACAATGAGCAGTTCTTC; CDR3aa: CAISESASGSYNEQFF
abundance: NA; d_gene: TRBD1; j_gene: TRBJ2-2; v_gene: TRBV9; CDR3nt: TGTGCCAGCAGCCCACTCCGTAGCCCCGACAGGGGTAACACCGGGGAGCTGTTTTTT; CDR3aa: CASSPLRSPDRGNTGELFF
abundance: NA; d_gene: TRBD2; j_gene: TRBJ2-5; v_gene: TRBV3-1/TRBV3-2; CDR3nt: TGTGCCAGCAGCCAAGGGCTAGCGGGAGGGTCCCAGTACTTC; CDR3aa: CASSQGLAGGSQYF
abundance: few; d_gene: NA; j_gene: TRBJ1-5; v_gene: TRBV18; CDR3nt: TGTGCCAGCTCACCGGGCCAGTCTAGCAATCAGCCCCAGCATTTT; CDR3aa: CASSPGQSSNQPQHF
abundance: NA; d_gene: NA; j_gene: TRBJ1-1; v_gene: TRBV5-1; CDR3nt: TGCGCCAGCAGCGGGCAGGGGACCTACACTGAAGCTTTCTTT; CDR3aa: CASSGQGTYTEAFF
abundance: NA; d_gene: TRBD2; j_gene: TRBJ2-1; v_gene: TRBV7-7; CDR3nt: TGTGCTAGCAGCTTAATTTCTGTTGGTAGCGGGAACAATGAGCAGTTCTTC; CDR3aa: CASSLISVGSGNNEQFF
abundance: NA; d_gene: TRBD2; j_gene: TRBJ2-5; v_gene: TRBV3-1/TRBV3-2; CDR3nt: TGTGCCAGCAGCCTCGGACTAGCGGGAGAAGAGACCCAGTACTTC; CDR3aa: CASSLGLAGEETQYF
abundance: NA; d_gene: NA; j_gene: TRBJ2-1; v_gene: TRBV6-5; CDR3nt: TGTGCCAGCAGCCGGGGCAATGAGCAGTTCTTC; CDR3aa: CASSRGNEQFF
abundance: NA; d_gene: TRBD1; j_gene: TRBJ2-7; v_gene: TRBV3-1/TRBV3-2; CDR3nt: TGTGCCAGCAGCCGACAGGGGAGCTACGAGCAGTACTTC; CDR3aa: CASSRQGSYEQYF
abundance: NA; d_gene: NA; j_gene: TRBJ1-1; v_gene: TRBV5-4; CDR3nt: TGTGCCAGCAGCGGACACCCCAGCCTCATGAACACTGAAGCTTTCTTT; CDR3aa: CASSGHPSLMNTEAFF
abundance: NA; d_gene: TRBD2; j_gene: TRBJ2-7; v_gene: TRBV6-4; CDR3nt: TGTGCCAGCAGTGACTCGAGACCGACGACTAGCGGAGACTCCTACGAGCAGTACTTC; CDR3aa: CASSDSRPTTSGDSYEQYF
abundance: NA; d_gene: NA; j_gene: TRBJ2-6; v_gene: TRBV19; CDR3nt: TGTGCCAGTACCCCATTCGGGGGTTCTGGGGCCAACGTCCTGACTTTC; CDR3aa: CASTPFGGSGANVLTF
abundance: NA; d_gene: TRBD1; j_gene: TRBJ1-5; v_gene: TRBV15; CDR3nt: TGTGCCACCAGCAGACGACAGGGTTGGGGCAATCAGCCCCAGCATTTT; CDR3aa: CATSRRQGWGNQPQHF
abundance: NA; d_gene: NA; j_gene: TRBJ2-2; v_gene: TRBV11-2; CDR3nt: TGTGCCAGCAGCTGGGGGGAAGCCGGGGAGCTGTTTTTT; CDR3aa: CASSWGEAGELFF
abundance: once; d_gene: NA; j_gene: TRBJ2-7; v_gene: TRBV28; CDR3nt: TGTGCCAGCATCCATGGTTCAGGCTCCTACGAGCAGTACTTC; CDR3aa: CASIHGSGSYEQYF
abundance: NA; d_gene: TRBD1; j_gene: TRBJ1-2; v_gene: TRBV29-1; CDR3nt: TGCAGCGCGACAGGGAATGATGGCTACACCTTC; CDR3aa: CSATGNDGYTF
abundance: NA; d_gene: TRBD2; j_gene: TRBJ2-5; v_gene: TRBV11-2; CDR3nt: TGTGCCAGCAGCAAACCGCTAGCGGGAGGGTTGGAGACCCAGTACTTC; CDR3aa: CASSKPLAGGLETQYF
abundance: NA; d_gene: TRBD1; j_gene: TRBJ1-6; v_gene: TRBV28; CDR3nt: TGTGCCAGCATACCCGGGACAGGGGTATCACCCCTCCACTTT; CDR3aa: CASIPGTGVSPLHF
abundance: once; d_gene: NA; j_gene: TRBJ1-2; v_gene: TRBV6-2/TRBV6-3; CDR3nt: TGTGCCAGCAGTTATAGAGGACAATCGATCTATGGCTACACCTTC; CDR3aa: CASSYRGQSIYGYTF
abundance: NA; d_gene: NA; j_gene: TRBJ1-2; v_gene: TRBV7-2; CDR3nt: TGTGCCAGCAACCTTAACCCCAGGGGAGAGGGCTACACCTTC; CDR3aa: CASNLNPRGEGYTF
abundance: NA; d_gene: NA; j_gene: TRBJ1-4; v_gene: TRBV10-3; CDR3nt: TGTGCCATCAGTGAGGAGGTTGCAACTAATGAAAAACTGTTTTTT; CDR3aa: CAISEEVATNEKLFF
abundance: NA; d_gene: NA; j_gene: TRBJ2-2; v_gene: TRBV5-1; CDR3nt: TGCGCCAGCAATCTAGGGAACACCGGGGAGCTGTTTTTT; CDR3aa: CASNLGNTGELFF
abundance: NA; d_gene: TRBD1; j_gene: TRBJ2-2; v_gene: TRBV4-2; CDR3nt: TGTGCCAGCAGCCATGGACAGGAAAACGGGGAGCTGTTTTTT; CDR3aa: CASSHGQENGELFF
abundance: NA; d_gene: NA; j_gene: TRBJ1-3; v_gene: TRBV7-2; CDR3nt: TGTGCCAGCAGCTTAGTGGGGGGAAGCGCTGGAAACACCATATATTTT; CDR3aa: CASSLVGGSAGNTIYF
abundance: NA; d_gene: TRBD2; j_gene: TRBJ2-1; v_gene: TRBV7-6; CDR3nt: TGTGCCAGCAGCTCGATTTCGGCGGGAGGGCCCCAATACAATGAGCAGTTCTTC; CDR3aa: CASSSISAGGPQYNEQFF
abundance: NA; d_gene: NA; j_gene: TRBJ1-1; v_gene: TRBV28; CDR3nt: TGTGCCAGCAGAACCACGGGGGGCGCGCCCACTGAAGCTTTCTTT; CDR3aa: CASRTTGGAPTEAFF
abundance: NA; d_gene: TRBD1; j_gene: TRBJ2-7; v_gene: TRBV4-3; CDR3nt: TGCGCCAGCAGCCAAGTGTGGGACAGGGGCTACGAGCAGTACTTC; CDR3aa: CASSQVWDRGYEQYF
abundance: NA; d_gene: TRBD1; j_gene: TRBJ1-1; v_gene: TRBV28; CDR3nt: TGTGCCAGCAGTTTCGGGACAGGGGGCACTGAAGCTTTCTTT; CDR3aa: CASSFGTGGTEAFF
abundance: NA; d_gene: NA; j_gene: TRBJ2-7; v_gene: TRBV7-8; CDR3nt: TGTGCCAGCAGCGAGGTCTGGGGAACTAGCACCTACGAGCAGTACTTC; CDR3aa: CASSEVWGTSTYEQYF
abundance: NA; d_gene: TRBD1; j_gene: TRBJ2-6; v_gene: TRBV11-1; CDR3nt: TGTGCCAGCAGCTTATCCAGGGGGCCTGGGGCCAACGTCCTGACTTTC; CDR3aa: CASSLSRGPGANVLTF
abundance: NA; d_gene: NA; j_gene: TRBJ2-1; v_gene: TRBV9; CDR3nt: TGTGCCAGCACTCGGGGGAACACCTACAATGAGCAGTTCTTC; CDR3aa: CASTRGNTYNEQFF
abundance: NA; d_gene: NA; j_gene: TRBJ2-5; v_gene: TRBV5-1; CDR3nt: TGCGCCAGCAGCTATTTCGGGGGTGAGACCCAGTACTTC; CDR3aa: CASSYFGGETQYF
abundance: once; d_gene: NA; j_gene: TRBJ2-7; v_gene: TRBV7-2; CDR3nt: TGTGCCAGCAGCTTAAGCTTGCAGGATGACTACGAGCAGTACTTC; CDR3aa: CASSLSLQDDYEQYF
abundance: NA; d_gene: TRBD1; j_gene: TRBJ1-2; v_gene: TRBV7-9; CDR3nt: TGTGCCAGCAGCTACGGGGACAGTAGGGATATTAACTATGGCTACACCTTC; CDR3aa: CASSYGDSRDINYGYTF
abundance: NA; d_gene: NA; j_gene: TRBJ1-2; v_gene: TRBV30; CDR3nt: TGTGCCTGGAGTTCGGGGGTTGGAGGGTACACCTTC; CDR3aa: CAWSSGVGGYTF
abundance: once; d_gene: NA; j_gene: TRBJ1-1; v_gene: TRBV28; CDR3nt: TGTGCCAGCACCCTCGGGCAGGGGAACACTGAAGCTTTCTTT; CDR3aa: CASTLGQGNTEAFF
abundance: NA; d_gene: TRBD1; j_gene: TRBJ1-4; v_gene: TRBV19; CDR3nt: TGTGCCAGTAGTATAGAGGGGGACAGAAGTTCTGAAAAACTGTTTTTT; CDR3aa: CASSIEGDRSSEKLFF
abundance: NA; d_gene: NA; j_gene: TRBJ1-4; v_gene: TRBV11-2; CDR3nt: TGTGCCAGCAGGGGAGGGGGGACTAATGAAAAACTGTTTTTT; CDR3aa: CASRGGGTNEKLFF